A selection of T cell receptor beta chains follows, all from one sample in a study of beta chain features in type 1 diabetes. The protocol was immunoSEQ multiplex PCR, while the TCRdb copy is restricted to in-frame clones and leaves out a portion. In the table there are around 340,000 clones, approximately 10% of which are singletons. The sample taken for sequencing was central memory CD4+ T cells from blood. These receptors were taken from a man aged 25-45 years with type 1 diabetes. CDR3s include the opening cysteine and the closing phenylalanine or tryptophan. D genes are given only for firm matches. The size of a clone is reported for some rows only, either as once, few or many, or as a class for expanded clones.

J gene	V gene	D gene	clone size	CDR3 protein	CDR3 DNA
TRBJ1-6	TRBV6-1	-	few	CASTNGNSPLHF	TGTGCCAGCACTAACGGCAATTCACCCCTCCACTTT
TRBJ1-3	TRBV20-1	-	few	CSASRDTIYF	TGCAGTGCGTCAAGGGACACCATATATTTT
TRBJ2-5	TRBV7-8	-	few	CASSRMTGETQYF	TGTGCCAGCAGCCGAATGACAGGAGAGACCCAGTACTTC
TRBJ2-4	TRBV30	-	-	CAWSGTSGAGGGFNIQYF	TGTGCCTGGAGCGGTACATCAGGGGCCGGAGGGGGTTTCAACATTCAGTACTTC
TRBJ1-1	TRBV28	-	-	CATKDVSTEAFF	TGTGCCACAAAGGACGTAAGCACTGAAGCTTTCTTT
TRBJ2-5	TRBV5-4	TRBD2	-	CASSPGGLRGTQYF	TGTGCCAGCAGCCCGGGGGGACTAAGAGGGACCCAGTACTTC
TRBJ2-3	TRBV7-2	-	-	CASSLGGGGVSTDTQYF	TGTGCCAGCAGCTTAGGCGGAGGGGGGGTTAGCACAGATACGCAGTATTTT
TRBJ2-3	TRBV4-3	-	many	CASSQDPNLDTQYF	TGCGCCAGCAGCCAAGATCCAAATCTAGATACGCAGTATTTT
TRBJ2-5	TRBV30	-	-	CAWSPGEETQYF	TGTGCCTGGAGTCCAGGGGAGGAGACCCAGTACTTC
TRBJ2-5	TRBV30	-	-	CAWSVAGETQYF	TGTGCCTGGAGTGTGGCGGGGGAGACCCAGTACTTC
TRBJ2-7	TRBV6-6	-	few	CASSQPERSYEQYF	TGTGCCAGCAGTCAACCGGAGCGGAGCTACGAGCAGTACTTC
TRBJ1-3	TRBV28	-	few	CASSLTEGRSGNTIYF	TGTGCCAGCAGTTTAACGGAGGGGCGCTCTGGAAACACCATATATTTT
TRBJ2-5	TRBV7-2	TRBD2	-	CASSLVLAGRETQYF	TGTGCCAGCAGCTTAGTACTAGCGGGGAGGGAGACCCAGTACTTC
TRBJ1-2	TRBV13	-	few	CASSLSGGSNYGYTF	TGTGCCAGCAGCTTATCTGGGGGGAGCAACTATGGCTACACCTTC
TRBJ2-2	TRBV7-8	TRBD1	few	CASSLVGQRRGELFF	TGTGCCAGCAGCTTAGTGGGACAGCGTAGGGGGGAGCTGTTTTTT
TRBJ1-1	TRBV7-9	-	few	CASSLTANTEAFF	TGTGCCAGCAGCCTGACAGCGAACACTGAAGCTTTCTTT
TRBJ1-2	TRBV6-5	-	-	CASRGLGNYGYTF	TGTGCCAGCAGGGGCCTGGGGAACTATGGCTACACCTTC
TRBJ2-3	TRBV11-2	-	-	CASNFPSTDTQYF	TGTGCCAGCAACTTTCCATCCACAGATACGCAGTATTTT
TRBJ2-5	TRBV11-2	TRBD1	-	CASSSRQGMHGETQYF	TGTGCCAGCAGTTCGAGACAGGGCATGCATGGTGAGACCCAGTACTTC
TRBJ1-3	TRBV12-5	-	few	CASGADKGLDTIYF	TGTGCTAGTGGTGCCGATAAAGGGTTGGACACCATATATTTT
TRBJ1-1	TRBV7-9	-	few	CASSFGMNTEAFF	TGTGCCAGCAGCTTTGGGATGAACACTGAAGCTTTCTTT
TRBJ2-5	TRBV11-2	TRBD2	-	CASSLDPIAGGLRTQYF	TGTGCCAGCAGCTTAGATCCTATAGCGGGGGGGCTGCGGACCCAGTACTTC
TRBJ2-5	TRBV7-2	-	few	CASSFSVIETQYF	TGTGCCAGCAGCTTCAGCGTTATAGAGACCCAGTACTTC
TRBJ2-1	TRBV10-1	-	-	CASSDPGNEQFF	TGCGCCAGCAGTGACCCGGGAAATGAGCAGTTCTTC
TRBJ2-3	TRBV30	-	few	CAWSQTSRRDTQYF	TGTGCCTGGAGCCAAACTAGTCGTAGGGATACGCAGTATTTT
TRBJ2-7	TRBV6-5	-	-	CATSNGPAAYEQYF	TGTGCCACCTCGAATGGCCCTGCAGCCTACGAGCAGTACTTC
TRBJ1-3	TRBV30	-	-	CAWTGSGGLHGTAGNTIYF	TGTGCCTGGACAGGTTCGGGGGGACTTCATGGAACTGCTGGAAACACCATATATTTT
TRBJ2-1	TRBV29-1	-	few	CSGYYNEQFF	TGCAGCGGGTATTACAATGAGCAGTTCTTC
TRBJ1-1	TRBV19	-	few	CASISGKANTEAFF	TGTGCCAGTATCTCAGGGAAGGCGAACACTGAAGCTTTCTTT
TRBJ1-1	TRBV2	-	few	CASKPRGQLNTEAFF	TGTGCCAGCAAGCCGAGAGGACAGTTGAACACTGAAGCTTTCTTT
TRBJ2-2	TRBV15	-	-	CATSRGGSPGELFF	TGTGCCACCAGCAGAGGAGGGTCCCCCGGGGAGCTGTTTTTT
TRBJ1-2	TRBV5-1	-	-	CASSLTGTQTYGYTF	TGCGCCAGCAGCCTGACCGGGACGCAGACGTATGGCTACACCTTC
TRBJ2-7	TRBV6-1	-	few	CASSEYSEQYF	TGTGCCAGCAGTGAATACTCCGAGCAGTACTTC
TRBJ2-3	TRBV18	-	-	CASSYQEDTQYF	TGTGCCAGCTCGTATCAGGAGGATACGCAGTATTTT
TRBJ1-4	TRBV28	-	many	CASSPQGINEKLFF	TGTGCCAGCAGCCCCCAGGGTATTAATGAAAAACTGTTTTTT
TRBJ2-5	TRBV30	-	few	CAWSPAETQYF	TGTGCCTGGAGCCCGGCGGAGACCCAGTACTTC
TRBJ1-2	TRBV29-1	TRBD1	few	CSVERGRRGYTF	TGCAGCGTTGAAAGGGGGCGGCGTGGCTACACCTTC
TRBJ2-7	TRBV23-1	TRBD1	-	CASSQSTSGQGPPHAYEQYF	TGCGCCAGCAGTCAATCGACGTCGGGACAGGGACCCCCTCACGCCTACGAGCAGTACTTC
TRBJ2-7	TRBV6-6	-	-	CASRRSRVGTYEQYF	TGTGCCAGCAGGCGTTCCAGGGTAGGGACCTACGAGCAGTACTTC
TRBJ1-5	TRBV10-1	TRBD1	few	CASSGHTGVYSNQPQHF	TGCGCCAGCAGTGGACATACAGGGGTATATAGCAATCAGCCCCAGCATTTT